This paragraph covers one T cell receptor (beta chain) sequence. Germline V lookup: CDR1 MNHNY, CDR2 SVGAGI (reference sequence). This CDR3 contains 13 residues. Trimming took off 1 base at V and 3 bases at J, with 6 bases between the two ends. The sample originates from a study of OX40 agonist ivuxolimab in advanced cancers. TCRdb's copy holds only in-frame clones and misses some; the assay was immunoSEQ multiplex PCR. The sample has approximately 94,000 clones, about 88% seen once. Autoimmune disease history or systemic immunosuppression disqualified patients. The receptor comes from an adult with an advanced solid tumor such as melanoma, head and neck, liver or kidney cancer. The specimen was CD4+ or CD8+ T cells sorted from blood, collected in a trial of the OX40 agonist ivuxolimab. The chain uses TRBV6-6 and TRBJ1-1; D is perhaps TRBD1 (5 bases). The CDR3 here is CASSYLGDTEAFF. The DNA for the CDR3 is TGTGCCAGCAGTTACTTAGGGGACACTGAAGCTTTCTTT.